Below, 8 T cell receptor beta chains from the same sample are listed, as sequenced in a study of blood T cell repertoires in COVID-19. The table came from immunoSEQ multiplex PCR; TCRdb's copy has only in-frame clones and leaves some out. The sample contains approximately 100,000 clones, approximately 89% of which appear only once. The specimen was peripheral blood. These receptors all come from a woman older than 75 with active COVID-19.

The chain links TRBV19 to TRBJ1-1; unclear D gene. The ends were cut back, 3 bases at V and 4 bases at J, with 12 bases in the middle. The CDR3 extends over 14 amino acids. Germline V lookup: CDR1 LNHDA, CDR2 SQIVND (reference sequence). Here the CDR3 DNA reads TGTGCCAGTAGTATCGGGATTACCATCACTGAAGCTTTCTTT. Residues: CASSIGITITEAFF.

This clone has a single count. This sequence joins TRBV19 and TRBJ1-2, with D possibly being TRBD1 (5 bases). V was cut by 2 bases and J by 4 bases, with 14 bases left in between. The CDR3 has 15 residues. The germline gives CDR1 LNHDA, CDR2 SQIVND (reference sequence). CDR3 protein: CASSITSRGIYGYTF. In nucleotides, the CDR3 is TGTGCCAGTAGTATAACCTCTCGGGGGATCTATGGCTACACCTTC. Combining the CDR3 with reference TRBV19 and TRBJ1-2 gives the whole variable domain DGGITQSPKYLFRKEGQNVTLSCEQNLNHDAMYWYRQDPGQGLRLIYYSQIVNDFQKGDIAEGYSVSREKKESFPLTVTSAQKNPTAFYLCASSITSRGIYGYTFGSGTRLTVV.

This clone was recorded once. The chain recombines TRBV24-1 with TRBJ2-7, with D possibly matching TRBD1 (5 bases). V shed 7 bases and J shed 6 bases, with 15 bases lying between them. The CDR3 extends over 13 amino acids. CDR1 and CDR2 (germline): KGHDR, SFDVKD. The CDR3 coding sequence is TGTGCCACCAGCCGGACACCCTCCCCCGAGCAGTACTTC. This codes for CATSRTPSPEQYF.

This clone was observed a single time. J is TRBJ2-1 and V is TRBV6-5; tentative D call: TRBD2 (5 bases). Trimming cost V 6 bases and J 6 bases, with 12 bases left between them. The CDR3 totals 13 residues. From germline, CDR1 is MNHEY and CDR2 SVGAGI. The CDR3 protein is CASSFRGSNEQFF. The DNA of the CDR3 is TGTGCCAGCAGCTTCCGGGGTAGCAATGAGCAGTTCTTC.

This chain's CDR3 is CASSSMRDWDEKLFF. The CDR3 DNA follows: TGTGCCAGTAGTTCAATGAGGGATTGGGATGAAAAACTGTTTTTT. J is TRBJ1-4 and V is TRBV19; unclear D gene. There are 15 residues in the CDR3. Looked up from germline, CDR1 is LNHDA and CDR2 is SQIVND (reference sequence). Trimming pared 5 bases from V and 6 bases from J, leaving 16 bases between. Full variable domain (outside the CDR3, taken from reference TRBV19 and TRBJ1-4): DGGITQSPKYLFRKEGQNVTLSCEQNLNHDAMYWYRQDPGQGLRLIYYSQIVNDFQKGDIAEGYSVSREKKESFPLTVTSAQKNPTAFYLCASSSMRDWDEKLFFGSGTQLSVL.

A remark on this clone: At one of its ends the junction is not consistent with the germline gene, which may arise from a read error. The CDR3 DNA follows: TGTGCTAGCAGCTTAGCGGCTAGCGGGAGTTTTGAGCAGTTCTTC. Translation: CASSLAASGSFEQFF. This chain joins TRBV7-7 and TRBJ2-1; 10 nucleotides match TRBD2. The CDR3 runs 15 residues. Germline V gene sequence: CDR1 SSHAT, CDR2 FNYEAQ (reference sequence). The variable domain in full, with the rest retrieved from reference TRBV7-7 and TRBJ2-1, is GAGVSQSPRYKVTKRGQDVTLRCDPISSHATLYWYQQALGQGPEFLTYFNYEAQPDKSGLPSDRFSAERPEGSISTLTIQRTEQRDSAMYRCASSLAASGSFEQFFGPGTRLTVL.

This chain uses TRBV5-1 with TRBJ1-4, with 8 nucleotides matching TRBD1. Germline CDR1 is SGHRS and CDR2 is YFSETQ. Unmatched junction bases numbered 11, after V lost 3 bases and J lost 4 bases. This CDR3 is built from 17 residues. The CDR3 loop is CASSSNPRTGSNEKLFF. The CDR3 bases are TGCGCCAGCAGCTCGAACCCTCGGACAGGGAGTAATGAAAAACTGTTTTTT. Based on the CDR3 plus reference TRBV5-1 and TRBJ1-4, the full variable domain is KAGVTQTPRYLIKTRGQQVTLSCSPISGHRSVSWYQQTPGQGLQFLFEYFSETQRNKGNFPGRFSGRQFSNSRSEMNVSTLELGDSALYLCASSSNPRTGSNEKLFFGSGTQLSVL.

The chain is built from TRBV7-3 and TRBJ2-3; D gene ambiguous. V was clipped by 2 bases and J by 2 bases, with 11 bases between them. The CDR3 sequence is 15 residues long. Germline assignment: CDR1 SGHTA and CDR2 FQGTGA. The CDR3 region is CASSLGPLITDTQYF. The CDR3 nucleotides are TGTGCCAGCAGCTTAGGCCCCCTGATCACAGATACGCAGTATTTT.